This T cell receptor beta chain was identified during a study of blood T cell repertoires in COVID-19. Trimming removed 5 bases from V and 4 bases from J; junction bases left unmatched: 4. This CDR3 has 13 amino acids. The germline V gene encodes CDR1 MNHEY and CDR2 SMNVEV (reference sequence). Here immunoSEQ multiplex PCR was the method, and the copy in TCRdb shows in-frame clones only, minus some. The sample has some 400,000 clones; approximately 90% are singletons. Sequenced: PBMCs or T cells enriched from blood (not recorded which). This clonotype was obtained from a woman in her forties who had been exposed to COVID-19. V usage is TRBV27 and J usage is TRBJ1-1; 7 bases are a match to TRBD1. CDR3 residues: CASSPRGLTEAFF. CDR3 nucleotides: TGTGCCAGCAGTCCTAGGGGGCTCACTGAAGCTTTCTTT.